This passage covers 31 T cell receptor beta chains from one sample sequenced in a study of blood T cell repertoires in COVID-19. Here immunoSEQ multiplex PCR was the method, and the copy in TCRdb shows in-frame clones only, minus some. Of approximately 250,000 clones in the sample, 70% to 90% were seen once. What was sequenced was peripheral blood. These receptors all stem from a man in his fifties or sixties with acute or convalescent COVID-19.

The chain joins TRBV3-1 (or the pseudogene TRBV3-2) to TRBJ1-3; TRBD1 matches at 8 bases. The CDR3 has 16 amino acids. The V gene's germline CDR1 is LGHDT and CDR2 YNNKEL (reference sequence). The ends lost 3 bases at V and 0 bases at J; junction bases unmatched: 4. CDR3 nucleotides: TGTGCCAGCAGCCAGGACAGGGCCCCCTCTGGAAACACCATATATTTT. Amino acid sequence: CASSQDRAPSGNTIYF.

This clone showed up just a few times. V is TRBV18 and J is TRBJ2-2; weak D call: TRBD2 (5 bases). Germline V gene sequence: CDR1 KGHSH, CDR2 LQKENI. The CDR3 has 15 residues. The V and J ends lost 5 bases and 4 bases respectively, with 14 bases between them. CDR3 amino acids: CASSSMTTPTGELFF. CDR3 in DNA: TGTGCCAGCTCATCAATGACTACACCCACCGGGGAGCTGTTTTTT.

This clone was recorded only once. The rearrangement uses TRBV23-1 and TRBJ1-5; 8 bases are a match to TRBD1. TRBV23-1 is identified as an open reading frame with a role that is uncertain. Germline trimming cut 4 bases from V and 4 bases from J; bases unmatched to any gene: 6. The CDR3 runs to 15 residues. CDR3 bases: TGCGCCAGCAGTCCTGGGACAGGAGAGAATCAGCCCCAGCATTTT. Translated, it gives CASSPGTGENQPQHF.

The chain recombines TRBV6-1 with TRBJ1-3; no definite D call. From germline, CDR1 is MNHNS and CDR2 SASEGT. This CDR3 spans 16 amino acids. With 0 bases removed from V and 2 bases from J, the gap between germline ends came to 11 bases. The CDR3 sequence is CASSEALSPPGNTIYF. The CDR3 region has the DNA TGTGCCAGCAGTGAAGCCCTCTCCCCCCCTGGAAACACCATATATTTT.

This clone appeared a few times. V is TRBV19 and J is TRBJ2-3; a weak D match, TRBD1 (7 bases). CDR1 is LNHDA, CDR2 SQIVND, per germline (reference sequence). V was clipped by 11 bases and J by 0 bases, with 12 bases between them. This CDR3 is 13 amino acids long. CDR3 amino acids: CACGTASTDTQYF. CDR3 bases: TGTGCCTGCGGGACAGCTAGCACAGATACGCAGTATTTT.

The genes are TRBV9 and TRBJ1-6; D not resolved. CDR1 and CDR2 from the germline V gene are SGDLS and YYNGEE. This CDR3 is 16 amino acids long. Trimming pared 4 bases from V and 6 bases from J, leaving 17 bases between. The CDR3 spells CASSPFIYTGNSPLHF. In nucleotides, the CDR3 is TGTGCCAGCAGCCCCTTCATTTACACGGGTAATTCACCCCTCCACTTT.

This clone was found once. The chain carries TRBV6-5 and TRBJ1-2; 7 bases map to TRBD1. CDR1 and CDR2 (germline): MNHEY, SVGAGI. J lost 7 bases, V lost 6 bases, and 14 bases had no gene match. This CDR3 is 15 amino acids long. CDR3 residues: CASRTGQVRWRGYTF. In nucleotides, the CDR3 is TGTGCCAGCAGAACTGGACAGGTTAGGTGGCGTGGCTACACCTTC.

This clone was found a few times. The J gene is TRBJ2-7, the V gene TRBV11-3, with 11 bases aligning to TRBD1. Looked up from germline, CDR1 is SGHNT and CDR2 is YENEEA. Unmatched junction bases numbered 3, after V lost 5 bases and J lost 3 bases. The CDR3 has 14 amino acids. CDR3 protein: CASSQDRGHYEQYF. As DNA, the CDR3 is TGTGCCAGCAGCCAGGACAGGGGGCACTACGAGCAGTACTTC.

This chain links TRBV28 with TRBJ1-5; D gene unclear. V lost 8 bases, J lost 0 bases, and 14 bases lay in between. CDR3 size: 15 residues. Germline V CDR1 and CDR2: MDHEN, SYDVKM. As DNA, the CDR3 is TGTGCCAGCCATTTTCTCCGGGGTAGCAATCAGCCCCAGCATTTT. Translated: CASHFLRGSNQPQHF.

This clone was observed a single time. The chain has TRBV28 and TRBJ1-4; 12 bases map to TRBD1. The CDR3 runs 18 residues. Germline V lookup: CDR1 MDHEN, CDR2 SYDVKM. Unmatched junction bases numbered 14, after V lost 8 bases and J lost 4 bases. The CDR3 spells CASSPPPGTGGLNEKLFF. In DNA, the CDR3 is TGTGCCAGCTCGCCACCGCCCGGGACAGGGGGCCTTAATGAAAAACTGTTTTTT.

This clone was seen only once. As DNA, the CDR3 is TGCGCCAGCAGTTTGCAGAACACTGAAGCTTTCTTT. This translates into CASSLQNTEAFF. The rearrangement joins TRBV5-1 to TRBJ1-1; D gene uncertain. The CDR3 contains 12 residues. V was shortened by 5 bases and J by 1 base, with 6 bases between the two germline ends. Per germline, CDR1 SGHRS and CDR2 YFSETQ.

The rearrangement uses TRBV10-3 and TRBJ2-3; 13 nucleotides line up with TRBD2. J was trimmed by 7 bases and V by 0 bases; bases with no gene match: 7. The CDR3 runs 17 residues. The V gene's germline CDR1 is ENHRY and CDR2 SYGVKD. The CDR3 coding sequence is TGTGCCATCAGTGAGTCGAAAGGGACTAGCGGGATATATACGCAGTATTTT. Protein sequence: CAISESKGTSGIYTQYF.

V is TRBV6-4 and J is TRBJ2-3, with 10 bases identical to TRBD2. The CDR3 covers 16 residues. V shed 7 bases, J shed 2 bases, and the junction held 9 bases outside the gene matches. The germline gives CDR1 MRHNA, CDR2 SNTAGT. The CDR3 nucleotides read TGTGCCAGCAATCTAGAGCGGGGGGGCAACACAGATACGCAGTATTTT. Translated, it gives CASNLERGGNTDTQYF.

The chain employs TRBV29-1 and TRBJ2-1, with 7 bases identical to TRBD2. The CDR3 sequence is 14 residues long. The V gene end was trimmed by 5 bases and the J gene end by 6 bases; junction bases not matched to a gene: 10. The V gene's germline CDR1 is SQVTM and CDR2 ANQGSEA. CDR3 loop: CSVLTGLVGNEQFF. The CDR3 nucleotides read TGCAGCGTTTTGACCGGACTAGTAGGCAATGAGCAGTTCTTC.

This sequence joins TRBV5-1 and TRBJ2-1, with 9 bases matching TRBD1. Germline V gene lookup returns CDR1 SGHRS and CDR2 YFSETQ. The CDR3 is made up of 17 amino acids. The V gene end was trimmed by 0 bases and the J gene end by 3 bases; junction bases not matched to a gene: 7. The CDR3 reads CASSLAPPGQGYNEQFF. Written as DNA, the CDR3 is TGCGCCAGCAGCTTGGCGCCTCCGGGACAGGGCTACAATGAGCAGTTCTTC.

There are many counts of this clone. The V call is TRBV7-3, the J call TRBJ1-2; a possible D gene is TRBD1 (5 bases). CDR3 length: 13 residues. Looked up from germline, CDR1 is SGHTA and CDR2 is FQGTGA. Trimming cost V 1 base and J 7 bases, with 10 bases left between them. CDR3 sequence: CASSLRRGIGYTF. The CDR3 DNA is TGTGCCAGCAGCTTAAGAAGGGGAATTGGCTACACCTTC.

This clone occurred a few times. J is TRBJ1-2 and V is TRBV10-2; D perhaps matches TRBD1 (6 bases). Trimming took off 3 bases at V and 8 bases at J, with 13 bases between the two ends. Germline V gene data show CDR1 as WSHSY and CDR2 as SAAADI. This CDR3 has 13 residues. The DNA of the CDR3 is TGCGCCAGCAGTGACCCAGGGGACCGGGGCTACACCTTC. Protein product: CASSDPGDRGYTF.

The CDR3 here is CASSFGTGNMNTEAFF. As DNA, the CDR3 is TGTGCCAGCAGCTTCGGGACAGGGAACATGAACACTGAAGCTTTCTTT. The chain couples TRBV5-4 to TRBJ1-1; 9 bases are shared with TRBD1. CDR3 size: 16 residues. Germline CDR1 is SGHNT and CDR2 is YYREEE (reference sequence). Unmatched junction bases numbered 5, after V lost 2 bases and J lost 0 bases.

V gene TRBV7-3 combines with J gene TRBJ2-3, with TRBD2 matching 11 bases. Trimming at V came to 5 bases and at J to 6 bases, leaving 7 bases not matched to a gene. Germline values: CDR1 SGHTA, CDR2 FQGTGA. The CDR3 is made up of 15 amino acids. The CDR3 nucleotides read TGTGCCAGCAGCCTACTAGCGGGAGTACCCGATACGCAGTATTTT. Encoded protein: CASSLLAGVPDTQYF.

V is TRBV4-1 and J is TRBJ2-7; possibly TRBD2 for D (6 bases). Germline CDR1 and CDR2: MGHRA and YSYEKL. Between the trimmed V and J ends, which lost 0 bases and 3 bases, there was a span of 9 bases. The CDR3 runs 14 residues. The CDR3 loop is CASSQDSGGYEQYF. CDR3 sequence (DNA): TGCGCCAGCAGCCAAGATTCCGGGGGCTACGAGCAGTACTTC.

This chain connects TRBV4-1 to TRBJ2-1, with 8 nucleotides matching TRBD1. The CDR3 contains 18 residues. Per germline, CDR1 MGHRA and CDR2 YSYEKL. The V gene end was trimmed by 0 bases and the J gene end by 3 bases; junction bases not matched to a gene: 10. CDR3 sequence: CASSQEGAGGRLYNEQFF. In nucleotides, the CDR3 is TGCGCCAGCAGCCAAGAAGGGGCAGGGGGCAGACTCTACAATGAGCAGTTCTTC.

This clone has ten or more counts. The CDR3 region has the DNA TGTGCCAGCAGTCCGGGACAGGGGGCCTATGAGCAGTTCTTC. It specifies CASSPGQGAYEQFF. The chain employs TRBV9 and TRBJ2-1, with 12 bases lining up with TRBD1. Germline lookup yields CDR1 SGDLS and CDR2 YYNGEE. V was pared by 5 bases and J by 8 bases, with 5 bases of the junction left unmatched. The length of the CDR3 is 14 residues. The complete variable domain, with remaining parts taken from reference TRBV9 and TRBJ2-1, reads DSGVTQTPKHLITATGQRVTLRCSPRSGDLSVYWYQQSLDQGLQFLIQYYNGEERAKGNILERFSAQQFPDLHSELNLSSLELGDSALYFCASSPGQGAYEQFFGPGTRLTVL.

The chain's CDR3 is CAWDGGLNTEAFF. CDR3 DNA: TGTGCCTGGGATGGAGGTCTGAACACTGAAGCTTTCTTT. The chain recombines TRBV30 with TRBJ1-1; D ambiguous. CDR1 is GTSNPN, CDR2 SVGIG, per germline (reference sequence). V was shortened by 5 bases and J by 0 bases, with 10 bases between the two germline ends. CDR3 length: 13 amino acids.

The J gene is TRBJ2-1, the V gene TRBV7-3; a weak D match, TRBD1 (5 bases). This CDR3 has 13 residues. Trimming took off 3 bases at V and 8 bases at J, with 11 bases between the two ends. Germline V CDR1 and CDR2: SGHTA, FQGTGA. The CDR3 DNA reads TGTGCCAGCAGCTTGGGGAAGGGGTATGAGCAGTTCTTC. Protein: CASSLGKGYEQFF.

The chain has TRBV5-6 and TRBJ1-5; perhaps TRBD1 as D (6 bases). Germline V gene data show CDR1 as SGHDT and CDR2 as YYEEEE. Trimming removed 2 bases from V and 4 bases from J, with 10 bases in between. The CDR3 is 14 amino acids. The DNA for the CDR3 is TGTGCCAGCAGCTTAGGCAGGGGAAATCAGCCCCAGCATTTT. It is translated as CASSLGRGNQPQHF. The variable domain in full, completed from reference TRBV5-6 and TRBJ1-5, reads DAGVTQSPTHLIKTRGQQVTLRCSPKSGHDTVSWYQQALGQGPQFIFQYYEEEERQRGNFPDRFSGHQFPNYSSELNVNALLLGDSALYLCASSLGRGNQPQHFGDGTRLSIL.

J is TRBJ1-1 and V is TRBV25-1; D remains ambiguous. Germline V gene sequence: CDR1 MGHDK, CDR2 SYGVNS. Trimming took 2 bases from V and 7 from J, leaving 11 bases between them. This CDR3 has 13 residues. The CDR3 DNA is TGTGCCAGCAGTGAAAGGACTCACAGTGAAGCTTTCTTT. This encodes CASSERTHSEAFF. The complete variable domain, with remaining parts taken from reference TRBV25-1 and TRBJ1-1, reads EADIYQTPRYLVIGTGKKITLECSQTMGHDKMYWYQQDPGMELHLIHYSYGVNSTEKGDLSSESTVSRIRTEHFPLTLESARPSHTSQYLCASSERTHSEAFFGQGTRLTVV.

V and J are TRBV9 and TRBJ2-7; 14 positions agree with TRBD2. In germline, CDR1 is SGDLS, CDR2 YYNGEE. The trim removed 2 bases at V and 4 bases at J, leaving 5 bases unmatched. This CDR3 spans 16 amino acids. CDR3 DNA sequence: TGTGCCAGCAGCGTTTCTGGGACTAGCGGGAGTTACGAGCAGTACTTC. Its protein is CASSVSGTSGSYEQYF.

This chain joins TRBV12-3 or TRBV12-4 and TRBJ1-1; D not resolved. The CDR3 runs 13 residues. V lost 5 bases, J lost 1 base, and 8 bases lay in between. The DNA for the CDR3 is TGTGCCAGCAGTAATAGCGGGAACACTGAAGCTTTCTTT. This gives the protein CASSNSGNTEAFF.

The chain is built from TRBV5-8 and TRBJ1-1, with D possibly being TRBD1 (6 bases). The CDR3 is 13 amino acids. CDR1 is SGHTS, CDR2 YDEGEE, per germline. Deletions cut 5 bases from V and 0 bases from J, with 8 bases between. CDR3 protein: CASSGQMNTEAFF. The CDR3 DNA is TGTGCCAGCAGTGGACAGATGAACACTGAAGCTTTCTTT.

The V call is TRBV7-3, the J call TRBJ2-5; 7 nucleotides match TRBD1. Per germline, CDR1 SGHTA and CDR2 FQGTGA. The CDR3 runs 15 residues. J gave up 2 bases and V 1 base, and 4 bases lay outside the gene matches. For the CDR3, the DNA is TGTGCCAGCAGCTTAAACCCCAGGGGGCAAGAGACCCAGTACTTC. Its translation is CASSLNPRGQETQYF.

The V call is TRBV6-6, the J call TRBJ2-7, with 9 bases fitting TRBD1. Germline CDR1 reads MNHNY; CDR2 reads SVGAGI (reference sequence). This CDR3 spans 14 amino acids. With V trimmed by 4 bases and J by 4 bases, 5 bases remained unmatched. The CDR3 nucleotides are TGTGCCAGCAGTTCCGGGACAGGGTTGTACGAGCAGTACTTC. Translating gives CASSSGTGLYEQYF.